This is a list of T cell receptor beta chains from one sample in a study of T cell responses to AZD1222 COVID-19 vaccine. The protocol was immunoSEQ multiplex PCR, while the TCRdb copy is restricted to in-frame clones and leaves out a portion. The sample records 100,000 or so clones, around 94% being singletons. The sample in question was peripheral blood, obtained on day 0 of AZD1222 vaccination. All receptors derive from an adult in good health. CDR3s include the opening cysteine and the closing phenylalanine or tryptophan. A D gene is named only where the DNA matches it firmly. Only some rows state a clone size, as once, few, many or a class for expanded clones.

len: 15
d_gene: .
v_gene: TRBV12-5
j_gene: TRBJ2-7
abundance: .
CDR3aa: CASGPGLPSSYEQYF
CDR3nt: TGTGCTAGTGGCCCGGGACTGCCGAGCTCCTACGAGCAGTACTTC

len: 16
d_gene: .
v_gene: TRBV19
j_gene: TRBJ2-1
abundance: .
CDR3aa: CASSVPGQGAGDEQFF
CDR3nt: TGTGCCAGTAGTGTTCCGGGACAAGGGGCCGGGGATGAGCAGTTCTTC

len: 16
d_gene: TRBD1
v_gene: TRBV7-9
j_gene: TRBJ1-2
abundance: once
CDR3aa: CASRKPGQGAVYGYTF
CDR3nt: TGTGCCAGCAGAAAACCTGGACAGGGGGCAGTTTATGGCTACACCTTC

len: 15
d_gene: TRBD2
v_gene: TRBV9
j_gene: TRBJ2-1
abundance: few
CDR3aa: CASSSSGGAGNEQFF
CDR3nt: TGTGCCAGCAGTAGTAGCGGGGGGGCAGGCAATGAGCAGTTCTTC

len: 15
d_gene: .
v_gene: TRBV5-1
j_gene: TRBJ2-1
abundance: .
CDR3aa: CASGTGTTTSYEQFF
CDR3nt: TGCGCCAGCGGGACCGGGACCACCACGTCTTATGAGCAGTTCTTC

len: 14
d_gene: .
v_gene: TRBV5-4
j_gene: TRBJ1-1
abundance: once
CDR3aa: CASSLPVGGTEAFF
CDR3nt: TGTGCCAGCAGCTTGCCGGTAGGGGGCACTGAAGCTTTCTTT

len: 15
d_gene: .
v_gene: TRBV7-3
j_gene: TRBJ1-2
abundance: .
CDR3aa: CASSSFSGNRYGYTF
CDR3nt: TGTGCCAGCAGCTCATTCTCAGGAAATCGGTATGGCTACACCTTC

len: 16
d_gene: .
v_gene: TRBV4-3
j_gene: TRBJ2-2
abundance: .
CDR3aa: CASSQDLGGPTGELFF
CDR3nt: TGCGCCAGCAGCCAAGATTTGGGGGGGCCGACCGGGGAGCTGTTTTTT

len: 16
d_gene: .
v_gene: TRBV6-1
j_gene: TRBJ1-3
abundance: .
CDR3aa: CASSEAWQSSGNTIYF
CDR3nt: TGTGCCAGCAGTGAAGCATGGCAGAGCTCTGGAAACACCATATATTTT

len: 17
d_gene: .
v_gene: TRBV28
j_gene: TRBJ2-1
abundance: .
CDR3aa: CASSIPQGPSRYNEQFF
CDR3nt: TGTGCCAGCAGTATTCCACAGGGACCCTCCAGATACAATGAGCAGTTCTTC

len: 14
d_gene: .
v_gene: TRBV4-1
j_gene: TRBJ1-2
abundance: .
CDR3aa: CASSPRDRSDGYTF
CDR3nt: TGCGCCAGCAGCCCGCGAGACAGGTCTGATGGCTACACCTTC

len: 15
d_gene: .
v_gene: TRBV28
j_gene: TRBJ1-5
abundance: .
CDR3aa: CASSFTGAFNQPQHF
CDR3nt: TGTGCCAGCAGTTTCACGGGGGCTTTCAATCAGCCCCAGCATTTT

len: 14
d_gene: .
v_gene: TRBV28
j_gene: TRBJ1-4
abundance: .
CDR3aa: CASSRSGAGEKLFF
CDR3nt: TGTGCCAGCAGTCGATCAGGGGCGGGTGAAAAACTGTTTTTT

len: 12
d_gene: .
v_gene: TRBV24-1
j_gene: TRBJ1-2
abundance: .
CDR3aa: CAAQDRRYGYTF
CDR3nt: TGTGCCGCGCAGGACCGACGCTATGGCTACACCTTC

len: 16
d_gene: .
v_gene: TRBV11-2
j_gene: TRBJ2-7
abundance: .
CDR3aa: CASSSTTGTPSYEQYF
CDR3nt: TGTGCCAGCAGCTCAACCACCGGGACTCCCTCCTACGAGCAGTACTTC

len: 15
d_gene: TRBD1
v_gene: TRBV28
j_gene: TRBJ1-5
abundance: once
CDR3aa: CASSTQGAGNQPQHF
CDR3nt: TGTGCCAGCAGTACACAGGGGGCCGGCAATCAGCCCCAGCATTTT

len: 17
d_gene: TRBD1
v_gene: TRBV7-6
j_gene: TRBJ1-2
abundance: .
CDR3aa: CASSPGTGGIGVYGYTF
CDR3nt: TGTGCCAGCAGTCCCGGGACAGGGGGCATAGGCGTCTATGGCTACACCTTC

len: 20
d_gene: TRBD2
v_gene: TRBV13
j_gene: TRBJ2-1
abundance: .
CDR3aa: CASTSTPGLAGGPSYNEQFF
CDR3nt: TGTGCCAGCACCTCAACCCCGGGACTAGCGGGGGGGCCCTCCTACAATGAGCAGTTCTTC

len: 18
d_gene: .
v_gene: TRBV5-1
j_gene: TRBJ1-2
abundance: .
CDR3aa: CASSLASIGGRANDGYTF
CDR3nt: TGCGCCAGCAGCTTGGCCTCCATCGGGGGCAGGGCTAATGATGGCTACACCTTC

len: 12
d_gene: .
v_gene: TRBV7-3
j_gene: TRBJ2-2
abundance: .
CDR3aa: CASSSNTGELFF
CDR3nt: TGTGCCAGCAGCTCGAACACCGGGGAGCTGTTTTTT

len: 13
d_gene: .
v_gene: TRBV5-1
j_gene: TRBJ2-2
abundance: .
CDR3aa: CASRVPITGELFF
CDR3nt: TGCGCCAGCAGGGTACCTATCACCGGGGAGCTGTTTTTT

len: 15
d_gene: .
v_gene: TRBV11-2
j_gene: TRBJ2-2
abundance: .
CDR3aa: CASSLGWGATGELFF
CDR3nt: TGTGCCAGCAGCTTAGGATGGGGGGCAACCGGGGAGCTGTTTTTT

len: 16
d_gene: .
v_gene: TRBV7-9
j_gene: TRBJ1-1
abundance: .
CDR3aa: CASSLRGRPDHTEAFF
CDR3nt: TGTGCCAGCAGCTTACGCGGGCGTCCGGACCACACAGAAGCTTTCTTT

len: 19
d_gene: TRBD2
v_gene: TRBV11-3
j_gene: TRBJ2-1
abundance: .
CDR3aa: CASSLVKGLALYFYNEQFF
CDR3nt: TGTGCCAGCAGCTTAGTTAAGGGACTAGCTTTATATTTCTACAATGAGCAGTTCTTC

len: 15
d_gene: TRBD2
v_gene: TRBV28
j_gene: TRBJ2-7
abundance: .
CDR3aa: CASRLSGRIAYEQYF
CDR3nt: TGTGCCAGCAGACTTAGCGGGAGAATCGCCTACGAGCAGTACTTC

len: 14
d_gene: .
v_gene: TRBV6-6
j_gene: TRBJ2-7
abundance: .
CDR3aa: CASSYPWDSPVQYF
CDR3nt: TGTGCCAGCAGTTACCCTTGGGACTCCCCTGTGCAGTACTTC

len: 14
d_gene: TRBD1
v_gene: TRBV7-2
j_gene: TRBJ1-2
abundance: .
CDR3aa: CASSLVRQGDGYTF
CDR3nt: TGTGCCAGCAGCTTAGTTCGGCAGGGGGATGGCTACACCTTC

len: 15
d_gene: TRBD1
v_gene: TRBV7-8
j_gene: TRBJ1-2
abundance: .
CDR3aa: CASSNRTGGFYGYTF
CDR3nt: TGTGCCAGCAGCAACCGGACAGGGGGCTTCTATGGCTACACCTTC

len: 14
d_gene: TRBD2
v_gene: TRBV19
j_gene: TRBJ2-1
abundance: .
CDR3aa: CASRWASGINEQFF
CDR3nt: TGTGCCAGCCGATGGGCTAGCGGGATTAATGAGCAGTTCTTC

len: 12
d_gene: .
v_gene: TRBV28
j_gene: TRBJ2-7
abundance: few
CDR3aa: CASSRTETEQYF
CDR3nt: TGTGCCAGCAGTCGGACAGAGACGGAGCAGTACTTC

len: 14
d_gene: TRBD1
v_gene: TRBV7-8
j_gene: TRBJ1-2
abundance: .
CDR3aa: CASSPGQGFSGYTF
CDR3nt: TGTGCCAGCAGCCCGGGACAGGGGTTTAGTGGCTACACCTTC

len: 14
d_gene: .
v_gene: TRBV30
j_gene: TRBJ1-6
abundance: .
CDR3aa: CAWGGLSYNSPLHF
CDR3nt: TGTGCCTGGGGGGGACTCTCCTATAATTCACCCCTCCACTTT

len: 14
d_gene: .
v_gene: TRBV27
j_gene: TRBJ1-1
abundance: few
CDR3aa: CASSLYKFGTEAFF
CDR3nt: TGTGCCAGCAGTTTATACAAGTTTGGCACTGAAGCTTTCTTT

len: 15
d_gene: TRBD1
v_gene: TRBV25-1
j_gene: TRBJ1-4
abundance: .
CDR3aa: CASSEGGTGRSKLFF
CDR3nt: TGTGCCAGCAGTGAGGGCGGGACAGGGAGGTCCAAACTGTTTTTT

len: 17
d_gene: TRBD2
v_gene: TRBV10-3
j_gene: TRBJ2-5
abundance: once
CDR3aa: CAISESERGGLGETQYF
CDR3nt: TGTGCCATCAGTGAGTCAGAGCGGGGGGGCCTGGGAGAGACCCAGTACTTC

len: 14
d_gene: .
v_gene: TRBV7-6
j_gene: TRBJ1-2
abundance: .
CDR3aa: CASSQTPEKYGYTF
CDR3nt: TGTGCCAGCAGCCAAACCCCCGAGAAGTATGGCTACACCTTC

len: 13
d_gene: .
v_gene: TRBV5-4
j_gene: TRBJ1-1
abundance: once
CDR3aa: CASSTRTATEAFF
CDR3nt: TGTGCCAGCAGCACCCGGACAGCCACTGAAGCTTTCTTT

len: 15
d_gene: TRBD1
v_gene: TRBV3-1/TRBV3-2
j_gene: TRBJ2-5
abundance: .
CDR3aa: CASSPKGQRQETQYF
CDR3nt: TGTGCCAGCAGCCCTAAGGGACAGAGACAAGAGACCCAGTACTTC

len: 13
d_gene: .
v_gene: TRBV27
j_gene: TRBJ2-7
abundance: .
CDR3aa: CASGTYSSYEQYF
CDR3nt: TGTGCCAGCGGGACTTACAGCTCCTACGAGCAGTACTTC

len: 16
d_gene: .
v_gene: TRBV7-7
j_gene: TRBJ2-2
abundance: .
CDR3aa: CASTSGGQSNTGELFF
CDR3nt: TGTGCCAGCACCTCGGGGGGACAGTCGAACACCGGGGAGCTGTTTTTT

len: 12
d_gene: .
v_gene: TRBV12-5
j_gene: TRBJ1-1
abundance: .
CDR3aa: CASGLPRGEAFF
CDR3nt: TGTGCTAGTGGTTTGCCCCGAGGTGAAGCTTTCTTT

len: 12
d_gene: .
v_gene: TRBV11-3
j_gene: TRBJ1-1
abundance: .
CDR3aa: CASSYRGTEAFF
CDR3nt: TGTGCCAGCAGCTACCGCGGGACGGAAGCTTTCTTT

len: 15
d_gene: .
v_gene: TRBV7-7
j_gene: TRBJ1-3
abundance: .
CDR3aa: CASSLGPQVGNTIYF
CDR3nt: TGTGCCAGCAGCTTAGGTCCACAGGTCGGAAACACCATATATTTT

len: 13
d_gene: .
v_gene: TRBV18
j_gene: TRBJ2-5
abundance: .
CDR3aa: CASSPLIQETQYF
CDR3nt: TGTGCCAGCTCACCACTGATTCAAGAGACCCAGTACTTC

len: 14
d_gene: .
v_gene: TRBV29-1
j_gene: TRBJ2-3
abundance: .
CDR3aa: CSVRAGAFTDTQYF
CDR3nt: TGCAGCGTTCGGGCAGGGGCGTTCACAGATACGCAGTATTTT

len: 16
d_gene: TRBD2
v_gene: TRBV5-1
j_gene: TRBJ2-1
abundance: .
CDR3aa: CASSLIQGLAGNEQFF
CDR3nt: TGCGCCAGCAGCCTGATCCAGGGACTAGCGGGAAATGAGCAGTTCTTC

len: 14
d_gene: TRBD1
v_gene: TRBV29-1
j_gene: TRBJ1-1
abundance: .
CDR3aa: CSASLGGVNTEAFF
CDR3nt: TGCAGCGCTTCGTTAGGGGGCGTGAACACTGAAGCTTTCTTT